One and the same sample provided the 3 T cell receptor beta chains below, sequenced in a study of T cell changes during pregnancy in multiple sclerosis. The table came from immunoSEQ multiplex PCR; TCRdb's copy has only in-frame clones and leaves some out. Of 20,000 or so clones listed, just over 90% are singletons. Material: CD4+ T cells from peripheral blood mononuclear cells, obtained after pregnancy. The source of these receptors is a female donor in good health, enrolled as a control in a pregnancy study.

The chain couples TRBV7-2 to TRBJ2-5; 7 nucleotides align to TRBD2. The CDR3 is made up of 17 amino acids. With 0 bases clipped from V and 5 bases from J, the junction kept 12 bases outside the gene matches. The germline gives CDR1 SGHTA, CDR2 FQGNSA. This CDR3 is CASSLAATTGGRETQYF. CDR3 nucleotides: TGTGCCAGCAGCTTAGCGGCTACCACGGGAGGTAGGGAGACCCAGTACTTC.

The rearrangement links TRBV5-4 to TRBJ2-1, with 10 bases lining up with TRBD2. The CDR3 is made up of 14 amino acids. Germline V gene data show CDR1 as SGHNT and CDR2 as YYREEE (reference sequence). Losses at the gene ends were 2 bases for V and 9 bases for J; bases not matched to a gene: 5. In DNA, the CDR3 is TGTGCCAGCAGCTTCCGACTAGCGGGCAGTGAGCAGTTCTTC. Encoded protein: CASSFRLAGSEQFF.

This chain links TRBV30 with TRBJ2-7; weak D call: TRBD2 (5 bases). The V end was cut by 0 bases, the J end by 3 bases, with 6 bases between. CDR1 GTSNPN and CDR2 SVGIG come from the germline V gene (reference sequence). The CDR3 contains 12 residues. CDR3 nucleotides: TGTGCCTGGAGTGTTGGGAGCTACGAGCAGTACTTC. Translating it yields CAWSVGSYEQYF. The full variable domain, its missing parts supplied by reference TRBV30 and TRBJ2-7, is SQTIHQWPATLVQPVGSPLSLECTVEGTSNPNLYWYRQAAGRGLQLLFYSVGIGQISSEVPQNLSASRPQDRQFILSSKKLLLSDSGFYLCAWSVGSYEQYFGPGTRLTVT.